A selection of T cell receptor beta chains follows, all from one sample in a study of blood T cell repertoires in COVID-19. The method was immunoSEQ multiplex PCR; TCRdb's version includes in-frame clones alone and lacks a portion of them. The sample lists 140,000 to 150,000 clones; over 80% were seen once. The sequenced material came from PBMCs or T cells enriched from blood (not recorded which). The receptors shown here come from a woman in her 50s who had been exposed to COVID-19. The CDR3 runs from the conserved cysteine through the conserved F or W. The order of the fields is clone size, CDR3 length, V gene, CDR3 protein. Rows may omit the clone size; those that give it use once, few, many or a size class.

abundance: NA
len: 12
v_gene: TRBV29-1
CDR3aa: CSLAPTYNEQFF

abundance: NA
len: 15
v_gene: TRBV5-4
CDR3aa: CASSPKGGTPYEQYF

abundance: once
len: 15
v_gene: TRBV18
CDR3aa: CASSPRGRAKNIQYF

abundance: NA
len: 17
v_gene: TRBV18
CDR3aa: CASSPRAQGQGNTEAFF

abundance: NA
len: 17
v_gene: TRBV24-1
CDR3aa: CATSDGPLLAGGNEQFF

abundance: NA
len: 13
v_gene: TRBV21-1
CDR3aa: CASSPSCGNTIYF

abundance: NA
len: 13
v_gene: TRBV2
CDR3aa: CASSEQGPNTIYF

abundance: NA
len: 12
v_gene: TRBV11-2
CDR3aa: CASSPRTGSAFF

abundance: NA
len: 16
v_gene: TRBV19
CDR3aa: CASRHSDRPLNYGYTF

abundance: NA
len: 14
v_gene: TRBV10-1
CDR3aa: CASSESTSSNEQFF

abundance: NA
len: 16
v_gene: TRBV19
CDR3aa: CASRLAGDMRAETQYF

abundance: NA
len: 16
v_gene: TRBV10-3
CDR3aa: CAISESGGSSNQPQHF

abundance: NA
len: 17
v_gene: TRBV7-9
CDR3aa: CASSFGTKQGTNSPLHF

abundance: NA
len: 15
v_gene: TRBV6-2/TRBV6-3
CDR3aa: CASSYEGALRNEQFF

abundance: NA
len: 15
v_gene: TRBV11-2
CDR3aa: CASQSGGPNTGELFF

abundance: NA
len: 17
v_gene: TRBV10-2
CDR3aa: CASSEFLDSNSYNEQFF

abundance: NA
len: 15
v_gene: TRBV27
CDR3aa: CASSLGTSGINEQFF

abundance: NA
len: 16
v_gene: TRBV19
CDR3aa: CASRPLQGARSGKAFF

abundance: NA
len: 15
v_gene: TRBV19
CDR3aa: CASSRYATINTEAFF

abundance: NA
len: 13
v_gene: TRBV6-5
CDR3aa: CASRPGGGGELFF

abundance: NA
len: 15
v_gene: TRBV18
CDR3aa: CASSLDSGYDTEAFF